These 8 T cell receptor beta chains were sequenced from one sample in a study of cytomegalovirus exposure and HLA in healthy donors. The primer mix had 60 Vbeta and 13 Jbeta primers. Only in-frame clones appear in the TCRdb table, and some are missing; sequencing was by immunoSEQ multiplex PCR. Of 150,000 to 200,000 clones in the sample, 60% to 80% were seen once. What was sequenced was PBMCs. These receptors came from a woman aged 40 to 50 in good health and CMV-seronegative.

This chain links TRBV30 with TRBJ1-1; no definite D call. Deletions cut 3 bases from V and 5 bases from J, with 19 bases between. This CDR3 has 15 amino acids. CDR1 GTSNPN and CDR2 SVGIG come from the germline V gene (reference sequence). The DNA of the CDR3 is TGTGCCTGGAGCACATGGGAGGGTGGAAGGACTGAAGCTTTCTTT. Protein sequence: CAWSTWEGGRTEAFF.

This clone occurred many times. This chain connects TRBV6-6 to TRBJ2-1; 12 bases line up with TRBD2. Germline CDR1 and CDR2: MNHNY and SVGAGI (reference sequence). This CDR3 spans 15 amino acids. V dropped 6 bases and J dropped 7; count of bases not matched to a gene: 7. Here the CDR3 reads CASSLGLAGPNEQFF. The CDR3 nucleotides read TGTGCCAGCAGCCTCGGACTAGCGGGGCCGAATGAGCAGTTCTTC.

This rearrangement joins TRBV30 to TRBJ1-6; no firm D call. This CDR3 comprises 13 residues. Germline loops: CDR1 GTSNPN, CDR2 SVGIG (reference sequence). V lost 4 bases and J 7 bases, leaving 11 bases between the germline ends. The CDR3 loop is CAWNGGLNSPLHF. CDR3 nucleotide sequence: TGTGCCTGGAATGGCGGCTTAAATTCACCCCTCCACTTT. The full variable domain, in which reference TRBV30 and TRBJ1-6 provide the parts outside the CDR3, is SQTIHQWPATLVQPVGSPLSLECTVEGTSNPNLYWYRQAAGRGLQLLFYSVGIGQISSEVPQNLSASRPQDRQFILSSKKLLLSDSGFYLCAWNGGLNSPLHFGNGTRLTVT.

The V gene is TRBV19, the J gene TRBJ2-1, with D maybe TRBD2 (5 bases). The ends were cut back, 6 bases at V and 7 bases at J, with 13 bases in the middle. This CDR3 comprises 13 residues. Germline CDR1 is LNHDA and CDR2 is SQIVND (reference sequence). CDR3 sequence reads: CASRLASTNEQFF. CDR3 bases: TGTGCCAGTAGGCTAGCATCGACAAATGAGCAGTTCTTC.

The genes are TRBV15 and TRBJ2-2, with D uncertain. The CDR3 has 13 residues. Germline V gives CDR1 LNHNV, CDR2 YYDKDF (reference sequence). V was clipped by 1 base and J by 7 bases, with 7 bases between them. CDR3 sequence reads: CATSRGGYGELFF. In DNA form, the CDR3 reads TGTGCCACCAGCAGAGGCGGTTACGGGGAGCTGTTTTTT. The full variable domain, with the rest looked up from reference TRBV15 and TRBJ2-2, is DAMVIQNPRYQVTQFGKPVTLSCSQTLNHNVMYWYQQKSSQAPKLLFHYYDKDFNNEADTPDNFQSRRPNTSFCFLDIRSPGLGDTAMYLCATSRGGYGELFFGEGSRLTVL.

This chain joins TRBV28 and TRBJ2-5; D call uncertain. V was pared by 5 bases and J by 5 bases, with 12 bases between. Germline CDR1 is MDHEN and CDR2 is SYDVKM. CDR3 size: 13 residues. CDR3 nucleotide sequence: TGTGCCAGCAGTCCCTCTAGAATCGAGACCCAGTACTTC. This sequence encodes CASSPSRIETQYF.

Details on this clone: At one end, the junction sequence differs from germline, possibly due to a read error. CDR3 region: CASSLEPSGANGLTF. CDR3 sequence (DNA): TGTGCCAGCAGCTTAGAACCCTCTGGGGCCAACGGCCTGACTTTC. The chain is built from TRBV7-6 and TRBJ2-6; possibly TRBD1 for D (5 bases). Germline lookup yields CDR1 SGHVS and CDR2 FNYEAQ. This CDR3 has 15 residues.

The CDR3 spells CASSIDVGGSGTQYF. The CDR3 nucleotides are TGTGCCAGTAGTATAGATGTGGGCGGGAGTGGTACGCAGTATTTT. This chain connects TRBV19 to TRBJ2-3; the match to TRBD2 covers 7 bases. Germline values: CDR1 LNHDA, CDR2 SQIVND (reference sequence). This CDR3 contains 15 residues. The junction had 8 bases not matched to a gene; V was cut back by 0 bases and J by 8 bases. The variable domain in full, with the rest retrieved from reference TRBV19 and TRBJ2-3, is DGGITQSPKYLFRKEGQNVTLSCEQNLNHDAMYWYRQDPGQGLRLIYYSQIVNDFQKGDIAEGYSVSREKKESFPLTVTSAQKNPTAFYLCASSIDVGGSGTQYFGPGTRLTVL.